Sequencing of this T cell receptor beta chain was carried out in a study of cytomegalovirus exposure and HLA in healthy donors. Use of 60 Vbeta and 13 Jbeta primers characterized the PCR. Produced via immunoSEQ multiplex PCR; TCRdb's table is partial and in-frame only. The table lists some 140,000 clones, 77% of them singletons. This clone was counted only a few times. The V and J ends lost 5 bases and 7 bases, in that order; junction bases with no gene match: 11. Germline lookup yields CDR1 SEHNR and CDR2 FQNEAQ (reference sequence). The CDR3 sequence is 16 residues long. This TCR derives from a woman in her thirties or forties in good health and CMV-seronegative. The sequencing input was PBMCs. The chain has TRBV7-9 and TRBJ2-2; 9 bases fit TRBD2. The CDR3 is CASSPLTSGALGELFF. The CDR3 coding sequence is TGTGCCAGCAGCCCTCTGACTAGCGGAGCTCTCGGGGAGCTGTTTTTT. Combining the CDR3 with reference TRBV7-9 and TRBJ2-2 gives the whole variable domain DTGVSQNPRHKITKRGQNVTFRCDPISEHNRLYWYRQTLGQGPEFLTYFQNEAQLEKSRLLSDRFSAERPKGSFSTLEIQRTEQGDSAMYLCASSPLTSGALGELFFGEGSRLTVL.